This T cell receptor beta chain was documented in a study of blood T cell repertoires in COVID-19. Study as a whole: From the United States, Italy and Spain came samples of acute and convalescent COVID-19.

In the study's own analysis: Amplification with reference gene primers provided the estimates of nucleated cell counts. Here immunoSEQ multiplex PCR was the method, and the copy in TCRdb shows in-frame clones only, minus some. Clone size and V and J calls were adopted from that table, with D and trimming inferred from the DNA. The repertoire includes roughly 31,000 clones, approximately 90% of them detected once, and 10% sits in the top ten. The sequence was collected from a man in his 60s with acute or convalescent COVID-19. The sample taken for sequencing was peripheral blood.

CDR3 in amino acids: CASSLTPGGSDYTF. Written as DNA, the CDR3 is TGTGCCAGCAGCTTAACCCCAGGGGGCTCCGACTACACCTTC. This chain uses TRBV7-8 with TRBJ1-2; 8 bases match TRBD1. Per the germline V gene, CDR1 is SGHVS and CDR2 is FQNEAQ. The CDR3 has 14 residues. Unmatched junction bases numbered 9, after V lost 2 bases and J lost 10 bases.